This T cell receptor beta chain was captured by sequencing in a study of cytomegalovirus exposure and HLA in healthy donors. As for this clone: Its antigen is currently unknown.

The CDR3 contains 12 residues. Trimming left V 6 bases short and J 0 bases short, with 6 bases between. Germline lookup yields CDR1 KGHSH and CDR2 LQKENI. PCR involved 60 Vbeta and 13 Jbeta primers. Produced via immunoSEQ multiplex PCR; TCRdb's table is partial and in-frame only. The profile covers some 190,000 clones, with around 83% appearing a single time and 1.1% taken by the ten largest. Notes on the study in general: It was reported that the classifier diagnosed cytomegalovirus status with high specificity and sensitivity in both the original and validation cohorts. The likely origin of a cluster of highly shared sequence variants was a sequencing artifact. As a later analysis showed, a missense DCLRE1C variant was linked to trimming of TCR beta V- and J-genes. An assumption of roughly uniform sequencing depth across donors underlay the presence/absence analyses.

Sequencing was performed on PBMCs. The chain employs TRBV18 and TRBJ2-7; no clear D gene. The origin of this receptor is a woman aged 40 to 55 in good health and CMV-seronegative. CDR3 sequence reads: CASSPSSYEQYF. In DNA form, the CDR3 reads TGTGCCAGCTCCCCCAGCTCCTACGAGCAGTACTTC.